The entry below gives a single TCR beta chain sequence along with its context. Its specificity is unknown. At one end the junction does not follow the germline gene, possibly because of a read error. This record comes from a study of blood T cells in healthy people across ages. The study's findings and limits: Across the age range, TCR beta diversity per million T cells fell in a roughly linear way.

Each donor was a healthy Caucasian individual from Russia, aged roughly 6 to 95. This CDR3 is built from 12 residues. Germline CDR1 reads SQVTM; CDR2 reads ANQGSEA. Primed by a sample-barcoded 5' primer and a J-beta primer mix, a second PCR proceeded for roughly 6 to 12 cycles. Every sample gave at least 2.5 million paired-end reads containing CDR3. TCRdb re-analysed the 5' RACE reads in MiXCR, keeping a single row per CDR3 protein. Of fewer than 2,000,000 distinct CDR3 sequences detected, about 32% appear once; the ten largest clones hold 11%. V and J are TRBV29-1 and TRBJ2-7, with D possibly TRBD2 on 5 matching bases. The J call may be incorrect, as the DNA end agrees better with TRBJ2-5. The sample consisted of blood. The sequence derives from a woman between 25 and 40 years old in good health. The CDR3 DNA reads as TGCAGCATTGAGGGTAGAGCGAAGACCCAGTACTTC. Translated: CSIEGRAKTQYF.